What follows are 21 T cell receptor beta chains derived from one specimen sequenced in a study of control samples from healthy donors and cancer patients. The repertoire was sequenced with immunoSEQ multiplex PCR; TCRdb's copy has only in-frame clones and lacks some. The sample yields over 120,000 clones, about 91% seen once. Sample: blood. The receptor set was obtained from a man aged 25 to 40 in good health.

The chain employs TRBV3-1 (or the pseudogene TRBV3-2) and TRBJ1-2, with TRBD1 matching 7 bases. The CDR3 is made up of 14 amino acids. Germline trimming cut 5 bases from V and 8 bases from J; bases unmatched to any gene: 11. Germline CDR1 LGHDT, CDR2 YNNKEL (reference sequence). CDR3 coding DNA: TGTGCCAGCAGCGGGACAGTGTTAAGTAAAGGCTACACCTTC. Translated, it gives CASSGTVLSKGYTF.

This clone appeared once. V and J are TRBV10-2 and TRBJ1-1; 9 nucleotides line up with TRBD1. This CDR3 comprises 14 residues. Germline trimming cut 6 bases from V and 4 bases from J; bases unmatched to any gene: 6. Per the germline V gene, CDR1 is WSHSY and CDR2 is SAAADI. CDR3 amino acids: CASSEGQGFTEAFF. CDR3 coding DNA: TGCGCCAGCAGCGAAGGACAGGGGTTCACTGAAGCTTTCTTT.

The chain carries TRBV27 and TRBJ2-1; weak D call: TRBD2 (5 bases). The CDR3 totals 16 residues. V lost 5 bases and J 3 bases, leaving 17 bases between the germline ends. The germline V gene encodes CDR1 MNHEY and CDR2 SMNVEV (reference sequence). CDR3 sequence: CASSPTFSGFYNEQFF. In DNA form, the CDR3 reads TGTGCCAGCAGTCCCACCTTCAGCGGTTTCTACAATGAGCAGTTCTTC.

The chain links TRBV5-1 to TRBJ2-3; D unclear. The CDR3 is made up of 13 amino acids. V was shortened by 0 bases and J by 3 bases, with 5 bases between the two germline ends. CDR1 and CDR2 from the germline V gene are SGHRS and YFSETQ. CDR3 nucleotides: TGCGCCAGCAGCTTGGCTGTAACAGATACGCAGTATTTT. Amino acids: CASSLAVTDTQYF. Full variable domain (outside the CDR3, taken from reference TRBV5-1 and TRBJ2-3): KAGVTQTPRYLIKTRGQQVTLSCSPISGHRSVSWYQQTPGQGLQFLFEYFSETQRNKGNFPGRFSGRQFSNSRSEMNVSTLELGDSALYLCASSLAVTDTQYFGPGTRLTVL.

The CDR3, as DNA: TGTGCCAGCAGCGGGACGGGACAGGGATACAGTTACGAGCAGTACTTC. This translates into CASSGTGQGYSYEQYF. The J gene is TRBJ2-7, the V gene TRBV5-6; 9 positions match TRBD1. The CDR3 has 16 residues. Germline V gives CDR1 SGHDT, CDR2 YYEEEE. V was clipped by 4 bases and J by 4 bases; unmatched bases: 12.

This clone was observed a single time. The chain carries TRBV27 and TRBJ1-3; D is possibly TRBD1 (5 bases). Per the germline V gene, CDR1 is MNHEY and CDR2 is SMNVEV (reference sequence). Trimming removed 5 bases at V and 4 bases at J, with 15 bases between. CDR3 length equals 15 residues. As DNA, the CDR3 is TGTGCCAGCAGTCCAGGGACGGAGATCGGAAACACCATATATTTT. It is translated as CASSPGTEIGNTIYF.

The chain carries TRBV11-2 and TRBJ2-7, with TRBD1 identical over 7 bases. The CDR3 runs 13 residues. J lost 2 bases, V lost 5 bases, and 3 bases had no gene match. Germline assignment: CDR1 SGHAT and CDR2 FQNNGV. As DNA, the CDR3 is TGTGCCAGCAGCGAAGGACAGGCCTACGAGCAGTACTTC. Its protein product is CASSEGQAYEQYF.

The genes are TRBV28 and TRBJ1-3; no definite D call. V gave up 8 bases and J gave up 0 bases, with 11 bases separating them. The CDR3 totals 14 residues. Germline V gene lookup returns CDR1 MDHEN and CDR2 SYDVKM. The CDR3: CASHDGYSGNTIYF. In DNA form, the CDR3 reads TGTGCCAGCCACGACGGTTACTCTGGAAACACCATATATTTT.

The rearrangement joins TRBV21-1 to TRBJ1-2; the table's TRBD1 call for D was not verified on the DNA. TRBV21-1 is a pseudogene segment. CDR3 size: 15 residues. The CDR3 DNA sequence: TGTGCCAGCAGCAAAGCGGGGGCTTCTTGGCATGGCTACACCTTC. Its translation is CASSKAGASWHGYTF.

J is TRBJ2-7 and V is TRBV27; D possibly uses TRBD1 or TRBD2 (6 bases each). The CDR3 totals 14 residues. The germline V gene encodes CDR1 MNHEY and CDR2 SMNVEV (reference sequence). Trimming left V 2 bases short and J 3 bases short, with 11 bases between. CDR3 sequence (DNA): TGTGCCAGCAGTTTAAGCAGGGGAGGCTACGAGCAGTACTTC. Translating gives CASSLSRGGYEQYF.

The J gene is TRBJ2-3, the V gene TRBV4-1; 10 bases agree with TRBD2. CDR3 length: 16 amino acids. After removal of 0 bases from V and 1 base from J, the junction contained 1 base not matched to a gene. The V gene's germline CDR1 is MGHRA and CDR2 YSYEKL. The CDR3 here is CASSQETSGGTDTQYF. The CDR3 DNA follows: TGCGCCAGCAGCCAAGAAACTAGCGGGGGCACAGATACGCAGTATTTT.

The rearrangement links TRBV3-1 (or the pseudogene TRBV3-2) to TRBJ1-2; D not certain. The germline gives CDR1 LGHDT, CDR2 YNNKEL (reference sequence). Trimming took off 4 bases at V and 4 bases at J, with 10 bases between the two ends. CDR3 length equals 13 residues. Written as DNA, the CDR3 is TGTGCCAGCAGCCTCGCGACGGCCTATGGCTACACCTTC. Its protein product is CASSLATAYGYTF.

The gene calls are TRBV19 and TRBJ1-5, with TRBD1 matching over 8 bases. The CDR3 runs to 14 residues. Germline CDR1 and CDR2: LNHDA and SQIVND (reference sequence). V gave up 7 bases and J gave up 2 bases; unmatched junction bases: 4. The DNA of the CDR3 is TGTGCCAGTAAGAAGGACAGGGGCAATCAGCCCCAGCATTTT. This sequence encodes CASKKDRGNQPQHF.

The rearrangement uses TRBV4-2 and TRBJ1-2; weak D call: TRBD1 (6 bases). The CDR3 contains 14 residues. Trimming took 4 bases from V and 3 from J, leaving 12 bases between them. Germline V gives CDR1 LGHNA, CDR2 YNFKEQ. This CDR3 is CASSPIGGDYGYTF. As DNA, the CDR3 is TGTGCCAGCAGCCCGATAGGGGGAGACTATGGCTACACCTTC.

The chain has TRBV15 and TRBJ1-4; D ambiguous. Deletions cut 4 bases from V and 5 bases from J, with 17 bases between. Germline V CDR1 and CDR2: LNHNV, YYDKDF (reference sequence). The CDR3 is made up of 16 amino acids. The CDR3 DNA sequence: TGTGCCACCAGCAAAACTCGGGGTACCACCAATGAAAAACTGTTTTTT. Protein: CATSKTRGTTNEKLFF.

This sequence joins TRBV5-1 and TRBJ2-3; 8 bases fit TRBD2. Trimming took 5 bases from V and 1 from J; bases not matched to a gene: 0. This CDR3 is built from 13 residues. CDR1 is SGHRS, CDR2 YFSETQ, per germline. CDR3 coding DNA: TGCGCCAGCAGGCGGGGGGGCACAGATACGCAGTATTTT. This translates into CASRRGGTDTQYF.

The genes are TRBV11-2 and TRBJ2-7; perhaps TRBD1 as D (5 bases). This CDR3 spans 13 amino acids. Germline V gives CDR1 SGHAT, CDR2 FQNNGV. Trimming shortened V by 1 base and J by 6 bases, and 10 bases separated the two germline ends. CDR3 loop: CASSLVLGAEQYF. Here the CDR3 DNA reads TGTGCCAGCAGCTTAGTATTAGGGGCCGAGCAGTACTTC.

The sample holds one count of this clone. The chain carries TRBV9 and TRBJ1-4; D remains unclear. Germline CDR1 and CDR2: SGDLS and YYNGEE. Trimming shortened V by 4 bases and J by 0 bases, and 10 bases separated the two germline ends. CDR3 length: 15 amino acids. CDR3 sequence: CASSLGPATNEKLFF. CDR3 sequence (DNA): TGTGCCAGCAGCTTAGGACCTGCAACTAATGAAAAACTGTTTTTT.

V usage is TRBV12-3 or TRBV12-4 and J usage is TRBJ1-3; 7 bases map to TRBD1. This CDR3 region has 13 residues. The junction had 2 bases not matched to a gene; V was cut back by 6 bases and J by 3 bases. CDR3 in DNA: TGTGCCAGCAGGGGGGACAGTGGAAACACCATATATTTT. This sequence encodes CASRGDSGNTIYF.

In its sample, this clone was seen once. The rearrangement uses TRBV28 and TRBJ2-7, with D tentatively TRBD1 (6 bases). Trimming pared 7 bases from V and 2 bases from J, leaving 15 bases between. The CDR3 is made up of 14 amino acids. Germline values: CDR1 MDHEN, CDR2 SYDVKM. CDR3 bases: TGTGCCAGCACCTCGCCCAGGGGAACCTACGAGCAGTACTTC. Translated, it gives CASTSPRGTYEQYF.

This chain connects TRBV27 to TRBJ1-1, with TRBD1 as a possible D gene (6 bases). In germline, CDR1 is MNHEY, CDR2 SMNVEV (reference sequence). CDR3 size: 13 residues. Trimming took 5 bases from V and 6 from J, leaving 13 bases between them. The CDR3 bases are TGTGCCAGCAGTAATACCAGGGGCGCTGAAGCTTTCTTT. As protein: CASSNTRGAEAFF.